This entry features one TCR beta chain sequence. Its antigen is not yet known. One base away there is no much larger clone; base qualities are not given. According to the germline V gene (reference sequence), CDR1 reads DFQATT and CDR2 reads SNEGSKA. Relative to germline, V is 6 bases shorter and J is 6 bases shorter, with 27 bases between their ends. Including the terminal cysteine and phenylalanine, the CDR3 comprises 17 residues. Here the CDR3 DNA is all that survives: 51 bases in frame from base 1. The protocol used for the library was RT-PCR. This sample was sequenced with an Illumina HiSeq 2500. TCRdb redid the processing of the public reads, applying fastp at Q25 and MiXCR, and retained in-frame beta chains. Every CDR3 protein is listed once, alongside the most common genes and DNA of its rows. The sample table shows hundreds of thousands of distinct CDR3 sequences, and around 8% are seen once. The biggest ten clones account for approximately 13% of the sample.

The sample comes from a study of response to subunit inactivated influenza vaccine (dated by TCRdb to the late 2010s). In terms of the full investigation: The study used deep quantitative T cell receptor repertoire profiling to track responses to a trivalent subunit inactivated influenza vaccine.

The research as a whole found: The authors proposed that each seasonal influenza vaccination may bring in only a limited number of new T cells.

The chain is assembled from TRBV20-1 and TRBJ1-5, with no confidently assigned D gene. The starting material was PBMCs from blood, obtained less than 30 months after vaccination. This TCR was recovered from a man aged 50 to 69 who received an inactivated influenza vaccine. Donor details come from another sample of the same person, matched by shared clones. The CDR3 here reads CSARADGVVVPVQPQHF. The nucleotide sequence is given as TGCAGTGCCCGAGCTGACGGGGTCGTTGTTCCCGTTCAGCCCCAGCATTTT.